The rows below give T cell receptor beta chains drawn from one sample of a study of T cell responses to AZD1222 COVID-19 vaccine. Method: immunoSEQ multiplex PCR; TCRdb's copy keeps in-frame clones and lacks some. The profile shows more than 95,000 clones, approximately 89% of them singletons. Sequenced here: peripheral blood, sampled on day 0 of AZD1222 vaccination. The receptors come from an adult in good health. Both conserved end residues are part of each CDR3. D genes are given only for firm matches. Clone sizes are given selectively: once, few, many, or a class where the clone is expanded.

J gene: TRBJ1-5
D gene: .
V gene: TRBV19
clone size: .
CDR3 DNA: TGTGCCAGTAAACACGGCAATCAGCCCCAGCATTTT
CDR3 protein: CASKHGNQPQHF

J gene: TRBJ2-7
D gene: .
V gene: TRBV1
clone size: once
CDR3 DNA: TGCACCAGCAGTGGGGGGGGCGCGGCCTACGAGCAGTACTTC
CDR3 protein: CTSSGGGAAYEQYF

J gene: TRBJ2-1
D gene: TRBD2
V gene: TRBV10-1
clone size: .
CDR3 DNA: TGCGCCAGCAGTTCGGGACTAGCGGGAGGGTACAATGAGCAGTTCTTC
CDR3 protein: CASSSGLAGGYNEQFF

J gene: TRBJ2-1
D gene: .
V gene: TRBV19
clone size: .
CDR3 DNA: TGTGCCAGTAGTACTCTAGGTGATGAGCAGTTCTTC
CDR3 protein: CASSTLGDEQFF

J gene: TRBJ1-5
D gene: .
V gene: TRBV27
clone size: .
CDR3 DNA: TGTGCCAGCCTACAGGGTATCGTAAATCAGCCCCAGCATTTT
CDR3 protein: CASLQGIVNQPQHF

J gene: TRBJ1-2
D gene: .
V gene: TRBV6-5
clone size: .
CDR3 DNA: TGTGCCAGCATCGGACGATTTGGCTACACCTTC
CDR3 protein: CASIGRFGYTF

J gene: TRBJ2-7
D gene: TRBD2
V gene: TRBV7-2
clone size: once
CDR3 DNA: TGTGCCAGCAGCTCCATAGCGGGAGGGGCTGGCGAGCAGTACTTC
CDR3 protein: CASSSIAGGAGEQYF

J gene: TRBJ1-6
D gene: .
V gene: TRBV6-5
clone size: .
CDR3 DNA: TGTGCCAGCACCCAATCTTTGAATTCACCCCTCCACTTT
CDR3 protein: CASTQSLNSPLHF

J gene: TRBJ1-6
D gene: .
V gene: TRBV7-2
clone size: .
CDR3 DNA: TGTGCCAGCAGTTCCAGTCACTTGAATTCACCCCTCCACTTT
CDR3 protein: CASSSSHLNSPLHF

J gene: TRBJ1-1
D gene: .
V gene: TRBV30
clone size: .
CDR3 DNA: TGTGCCTGGACTCCTGGAAACACTGAAGCTTTCTTT
CDR3 protein: CAWTPGNTEAFF

J gene: TRBJ1-1
D gene: .
V gene: TRBV28
clone size: .
CDR3 DNA: TGTGCCAGCAGTTCAACAGGGCCTGTTACTGAAGCTTTCTTT
CDR3 protein: CASSSTGPVTEAFF

J gene: TRBJ2-7
D gene: .
V gene: TRBV19
clone size: .
CDR3 DNA: TGTGCCAGTAGCGCAACCCCCTCCTACGAGCAGTACTTC
CDR3 protein: CASSATPSYEQYF

J gene: TRBJ1-6
D gene: TRBD1
V gene: TRBV7-2
clone size: .
CDR3 DNA: TGTGCCAGCAGCCAGGATAGTCAGGGGGTTGGGGGTTTTTCACCCCTCCACTTT
CDR3 protein: CASSQDSQGVGGFSPLHF

J gene: TRBJ1-3
D gene: TRBD1
V gene: TRBV19
clone size: .
CDR3 DNA: TGTGCCAGCGGGACAGGGAGCTCTGGAAACACCATATATTTT
CDR3 protein: CASGTGSSGNTIYF

J gene: TRBJ2-2
D gene: .
V gene: TRBV9
clone size: .
CDR3 DNA: TGTGCCAGCAGCGTAGAACCCACCGGGGAGCTGTTTTTT
CDR3 protein: CASSVEPTGELFF

J gene: TRBJ1-4
D gene: .
V gene: TRBV18
clone size: once
CDR3 DNA: TGTGCCAGCTCACCACAGGGGTCTAATGAAAAACTGTTTTTT
CDR3 protein: CASSPQGSNEKLFF

J gene: TRBJ1-2
D gene: .
V gene: TRBV19
clone size: .
CDR3 DNA: TGTGCCAGTAGTATGGCGTACAAGGATGGCTACACCTTC
CDR3 protein: CASSMAYKDGYTF

J gene: TRBJ2-5
D gene: TRBD1
V gene: TRBV18
clone size: .
CDR3 DNA: TGTGCCAGCTCACTAGGACAGGGCGAGACCCAGTACTTC
CDR3 protein: CASSLGQGETQYF

J gene: TRBJ1-2
D gene: .
V gene: TRBV14
clone size: few
CDR3 DNA: TGTGCCAGCAGCCAAGATAAGGGTGGCTACACCTTC
CDR3 protein: CASSQDKGGYTF

J gene: TRBJ2-5
D gene: .
V gene: TRBV27
clone size: .
CDR3 DNA: TGTGCCAGCAGGCAGGGACTCCTGATCAAGACCCAGTACTTC
CDR3 protein: CASRQGLLIKTQYF

J gene: TRBJ2-4
D gene: TRBD1
V gene: TRBV11-3
clone size: .
CDR3 DNA: TGTGCCAGCAGCAGAGGACAGGGAAACATTCAGTACTTC
CDR3 protein: CASSRGQGNIQYF

J gene: TRBJ1-1
D gene: .
V gene: TRBV27
clone size: .
CDR3 DNA: TGTGCCAGCAGTTCATACCTGACAGGAAAGAACACTGAAGCTTTCTTT
CDR3 protein: CASSSYLTGKNTEAFF

J gene: TRBJ1-6
D gene: .
V gene: TRBV19
clone size: .
CDR3 DNA: TGTGCCAGTAGTACCCCGACAGCTCCCCTCCACTTT
CDR3 protein: CASSTPTAPLHF

J gene: TRBJ1-2
D gene: .
V gene: TRBV3-1/TRBV3-2
clone size: .
CDR3 DNA: TGTGCCAGCAGCCCGACTTCGACAGGTCTCAGTTATGGCTACACCTTC
CDR3 protein: CASSPTSTGLSYGYTF

J gene: TRBJ2-1
D gene: TRBD2
V gene: TRBV18
clone size: .
CDR3 DNA: TGTGCCAGCTCACCACCGACAGCGGGGGGTCCTGAGCAGTTCTTC
CDR3 protein: CASSPPTAGGPEQFF

J gene: TRBJ2-5
D gene: TRBD1
V gene: TRBV5-1
clone size: .
CDR3 DNA: TGCGCCAGCAGCTCGACCGGGACAGAAAAAGAGACCCAGTACTTC
CDR3 protein: CASSSTGTEKETQYF

J gene: TRBJ1-1
D gene: TRBD1
V gene: TRBV7-8
clone size: .
CDR3 DNA: TGTGCCAGCAGCCTCGGGACAGCGAACACTGAAGCTTTCTTT
CDR3 protein: CASSLGTANTEAFF

J gene: TRBJ1-2
D gene: .
V gene: TRBV7-2
clone size: .
CDR3 DNA: TGTGCCAGCAGCTTAACAGGGTATGGCTACACCTTC
CDR3 protein: CASSLTGYGYTF

J gene: TRBJ2-7
D gene: .
V gene: TRBV7-9
clone size: few
CDR3 DNA: TGTGCCAGCAGCGTCTCAGGGGAAATCTACGAGCAGTACTTC
CDR3 protein: CASSVSGEIYEQYF

J gene: TRBJ2-6
D gene: TRBD2
V gene: TRBV9
clone size: .
CDR3 DNA: TGTGCCAGCAGCACTCATCCGGGGGGAGGGTTTCAAGCTGGGGCCAACGTCCTGACTTTC
CDR3 protein: CASSTHPGGGFQAGANVLTF

J gene: TRBJ2-3
D gene: TRBD1
V gene: TRBV27
clone size: .
CDR3 DNA: TGTGCCAGCAGTTTGTCGACAGGGAATACGCAGTATTTT
CDR3 protein: CASSLSTGNTQYF

J gene: TRBJ2-5
D gene: TRBD2
V gene: TRBV11-2
clone size: .
CDR3 DNA: TGTGCCAGCAGCCTTCGACTAAGCGGGGGGGTCGAGACCCAGTACTTC
CDR3 protein: CASSLRLSGGVETQYF

J gene: TRBJ2-7
D gene: .
V gene: TRBV19
clone size: .
CDR3 DNA: TGTGCCAGTAGTACCGGACAAACCTACGAGCAGTACTTC
CDR3 protein: CASSTGQTYEQYF

J gene: TRBJ2-7
D gene: .
V gene: TRBV11-1
clone size: .
CDR3 DNA: TGTGCCAGCAGCTTAGAAGGGGACACCTTCTACGAGCAGTACTTC
CDR3 protein: CASSLEGDTFYEQYF

J gene: TRBJ1-1
D gene: .
V gene: TRBV27
clone size: few
CDR3 DNA: TGTGCCAGCAGTTCCGGAGGGGGTACTGAAGCTTTCTTT
CDR3 protein: CASSSGGGTEAFF

J gene: TRBJ2-1
D gene: TRBD2
V gene: TRBV25-1
clone size: .
CDR3 DNA: TGTGCCAGCAGGTTAACTCATAGCGGGAGTGTTGGTAATGAGCAGTTCTTC
CDR3 protein: CASRLTHSGSVGNEQFF

J gene: TRBJ2-7
D gene: TRBD2
V gene: TRBV12-3/TRBV12-4
clone size: once
CDR3 DNA: TGTGCCAGCAGTTTCGGACTAGCCTCCGAGCAGTACTTC
CDR3 protein: CASSFGLASEQYF

J gene: TRBJ1-2
D gene: TRBD1
V gene: TRBV7-9
clone size: .
CDR3 DNA: TGTGCCAGCAGCCCTGGACAGGCTAACTATGGCTACACCTTC
CDR3 protein: CASSPGQANYGYTF

J gene: TRBJ1-2
D gene: .
V gene: TRBV11-2
clone size: .
CDR3 DNA: TGTGCCAGCAGCTTCGGGCAGAGCTTAAACTATGGCTACACCTTC
CDR3 protein: CASSFGQSLNYGYTF

J gene: TRBJ1-1
D gene: .
V gene: TRBV11-2
clone size: .
CDR3 DNA: TGTGCCAGCAGCTTAGCCACTATAGCGAACACTGAAGCTTTCTTT
CDR3 protein: CASSLATIANTEAFF

J gene: TRBJ2-1
D gene: TRBD2
V gene: TRBV9
clone size: .
CDR3 DNA: TGTGCCAGCAGCCTAGCGGGGGATATCAACAATGAGCAGTTCTTC
CDR3 protein: CASSLAGDINNEQFF

J gene: TRBJ1-1
D gene: .
V gene: TRBV5-8
clone size: .
CDR3 DNA: TGTGCCAGCAGCTTGACACGGAACACTGAAGCTTTCTTT
CDR3 protein: CASSLTRNTEAFF

J gene: TRBJ1-1
D gene: .
V gene: TRBV19
clone size: .
CDR3 DNA: TGTGCCAGTAGTATGGCCCGAGGGTGGACTGAAGCTTTCTTT
CDR3 protein: CASSMARGWTEAFF

J gene: TRBJ1-4
D gene: .
V gene: TRBV28
clone size: .
CDR3 DNA: TGTGCCAGCAGTTTACGACGGGAGCCAGGAGGCGAAAAACTGTTTTTT
CDR3 protein: CASSLRREPGGEKLFF

J gene: TRBJ1-2
D gene: .
V gene: TRBV28
clone size: once
CDR3 DNA: TGTGCCAGCAGTCCGGCAGCTAACTATGGCTACACCTTC
CDR3 protein: CASSPAANYGYTF

J gene: TRBJ1-3
D gene: .
V gene: TRBV27
clone size: once
CDR3 DNA: TGTGCCAGCAGCCGGGGGGCTCCGCGGGGCTCCAACTCTGGAAACACCATATATTTT
CDR3 protein: CASSRGAPRGSNSGNTIYF

J gene: TRBJ1-2
D gene: TRBD1
V gene: TRBV6-2/TRBV6-3
clone size: .
CDR3 DNA: TGTGCCAGCAGTTCGGGACAGGGGTTCTATGGCTACACCTTC
CDR3 protein: CASSSGQGFYGYTF

J gene: TRBJ2-5
D gene: .
V gene: TRBV7-7
clone size: .
CDR3 DNA: TGTGCTAGCAGCCCGCAGGGCGCAGAGACCCAGTACTTC
CDR3 protein: CASSPQGAETQYF

J gene: TRBJ1-1
D gene: .
V gene: TRBV24-1
clone size: once
CDR3 DNA: TGTGCCACCAGTGATTTCGGACAGACCGAAGCTTTCTTT
CDR3 protein: CATSDFGQTEAFF

J gene: TRBJ1-3
D gene: TRBD1
V gene: TRBV4-1
clone size: .
CDR3 DNA: TGCGCCAGCAGCCCAGACAGGGGCTCTGGAAACACCATATATTTT
CDR3 protein: CASSPDRGSGNTIYF

J gene: TRBJ2-1
D gene: .
V gene: TRBV11-1
clone size: .
CDR3 DNA: TGTGCCAGCAGCTTAGTTAGCTGGGACTATGAGCAGTTCTTC
CDR3 protein: CASSLVSWDYEQFF

J gene: TRBJ1-1
D gene: .
V gene: TRBV5-1
clone size: once
CDR3 DNA: TGCGCCAGCAAAGACGTGAACACTGAAGCTTTCTTT
CDR3 protein: CASKDVNTEAFF

J gene: TRBJ2-1
D gene: TRBD1
V gene: TRBV9
clone size: .
CDR3 DNA: TGTGCCAGCATCCGCCGAAACCCGGGACAGGGGAGAGGGAATGAGCAGTTCTTC
CDR3 protein: CASIRRNPGQGRGNEQFF